The present T cell receptor beta chain was sequenced within a study of blood T cell repertoires in COVID-19. Study at large: Acute and convalescent COVID-19 specimens originated in the United States, Italy and Spain. T cells, B-cell-depleted T cells, or PBMCs supplied cDNA or gDNA.

V was cut by 3 bases and J by 8 bases, with 7 bases left in between. The CDR3 has 11 residues. Germline-derived CDR1 and CDR2 are MDHEN and SYDVKM. In the original workflow: For nucleated cells, counts were estimated from reference gene primer amplification. Clones were sequenced by immunoSEQ multiplex PCR, and TCRdb holds only the in-frame ones, with some missing. D and trimming were read from the DNA, whereas the V and J calls and clone size are those reported in that table. This table has about 260,000 clones, approximately 83% appearing once. The clonotype originates from a woman aged 50 to 65 who had recovered from COVID-19. The chain has TRBV28 and TRBJ1-2; D gene ambiguous. Sequenced: peripheral blood. The CDR3 DNA follows: TGTGCCAGCAGTTTTAGCGGGGGCTACACCTTC. Translated, it gives CASSFSGGYTF.